The T cell receptor (beta chain) under discussion was sequenced for a study of blood T cell repertoires in COVID-19. Assay: immunoSEQ multiplex PCR; the TCRdb copy retains only in-frame clones and omits some. The sample lists 200,000 to 250,000 clones; 70% to 90% were seen once. Everyone who took part was 18 to 89 years old, and they came from 20 to 25 US areas. Each participant's cohort was designated according to participant-reported clinical history. Donors in Cohort 3 who had recovered were those with two negative PCRs, healthcare professional clearance, or resolution of their symptoms. CDR1 and CDR2 (germline): SGHRS, YFSETQ. V lost 4 bases, J lost 7 bases, and 6 bases lay in between. The CDR3 contains 11 residues.

V is TRBV5-1 and J is TRBJ2-1; D gene uncertain. The sequencing sample was made of PBMCs or T cells enriched from blood (not recorded which). The clonotype comes from a man younger than 45 who had recovered from COVID-19. CDR3 protein: CASSLLNEQFF. The CDR3 DNA reads TGCGCCAGCAGCCTTTTGAATGAGCAGTTCTTC.